The clone carrying this T cell receptor beta chain was seen more than once but under ten times. What it binds is unknown. Profiled with immunoSEQ multiplex PCR; TCRdb holds only in-frame clones, not every one. The table lists about 14,000 clones, about 73% of them singletons, with over 4.5% in the top ten. This CDR3 has 14 amino acids. V dropped 7 bases and J dropped 0 bases, with 9 bases sitting between them. Per germline, CDR1 MNHNS and CDR2 SASEGT. This sample is drawn from a study of T cell repertoires in ileal Crohn's disease. As for the study in general: Surgery for a complication: stricturing in about 61%, penetrating in approximately 40%.

Overall study results and limits: Sorted CD8 T cells held more high-frequency clones than CD4. Clonality above 26.8% at surgery always came with endoscopic recurrence.

Eligibility required adulthood, ileal or ileocolonic Crohn's disease and indicated ileocolonic resection. The clonotype comes from an adult with Crohn's disease. J is TRBJ2-2 and V is TRBV6-1; D is undetermined. The sample comprised ileal tissue. In nucleotides, the CDR3 is TGTGCCAGCAATGTAGGCCCGAACACCGGGGAGCTGTTTTTT. This gives the protein CASNVGPNTGELFF.